A single sample is the source of the 17 T cell receptor beta chains below, sequenced in a study of blood T cells in healthy people across ages. For the second PCR, which ran for roughly 6 to 12 cycles, a sample-barcoded 5' primer and a J-beta primer mix were used. TCRdb re-derived calls from the 5' RACE reads in MiXCR, one entry per CDR3 protein. The data contain about 670,000 distinct CDR3 sequences, approximately 52% of them seen just once; the ten biggest clones take up approximately 13%. The sample consisted of blood. These receptors came from a woman older than 75 in good health.

A word on this clonotype: A read error is possible here, since a much larger clone lies one base away. The chain is built from TRBV29-1 and TRBJ2-3, with D perhaps TRBD2 (6 bases). This CDR3 has 13 amino acids. Germline V gene sequence: CDR1 SQVTM, CDR2 ANQGSEA. The CDR3 is CCGAGRRTDTQYF. The CDR3 DNA follows: TGCTGCGGGGCGGGACGTCGCACAGATACGCAGTATTTT.

The gene calls are TRBV25-1 and TRBJ1-6; D unclear. Between the trimmed V and J ends, which lost 4 bases and 5 bases, there was a span of 9 bases. The CDR3 contains 14 residues. The germline CDR1 and CDR2 sequences are MGHDK and SYGVNS. The chain's CDR3 is CASSGVIHNSPLHF. CDR3 coding DNA: TGTGCCAGCAGTGGGGTGATACATAATTCACCCCTCCACTTT.

Details on this clonotype: This clone may be a read error of a much larger clone one base away. The V and J genes are TRBV7-9 and TRBJ2-1; D perhaps matches TRBD2 (6 bases). Trimming took off 2 bases at V and 13 bases at J, with 15 bases between the two ends. CDR1 and CDR2 (germline): SEHNR, FQNEAQ (reference sequence). This CDR3 region has 13 residues. The chain's CDR3 is CASSLSGEETQFF. The CDR3 DNA sequence: TGTGCCAGCAGCTTATCGGGGGAAGAGACCCAGTTCTTC.

The J gene is TRBJ2-3, the V gene TRBV7-2; D gene uncertain. The CDR3 is made up of 13 amino acids. Trimming removed 4 bases at V and 6 bases at J, with 11 bases between. The germline V gene has CDR1 SGHTA and CDR2 FQGNSA. The CDR3 loop reads CASSYNAPDTQYF. The CDR3, as DNA: TGTGCCAGCAGCTACAACGCCCCGGATACGCAGTATTTT.

The chain is built from TRBV11-2 and TRBJ2-7, with 9 nucleotides matching TRBD1. Germline CDR1 reads SGHAT; CDR2 reads FQNNGV. This CDR3 is 15 amino acids long. Trimming at V came to 4 bases and at J to 4 bases, leaving 8 bases not matched to a gene. The CDR3 region has the DNA TGTGCCAGCAGCTCGACCGGGACAGGGACTTACGAGCAGTACTTC. It yields the protein CASSSTGTGTYEQYF.

This clonotype was observed once. Being one base from a much bigger clone, this may be a read error. The V and J genes are TRBV6-6 and TRBJ2-5, with 11 bases lining up with TRBD2. Germline V gives CDR1 MNHNY, CDR2 SVGAGI (reference sequence). The junction had 13 bases not matched to a gene; V was cut back by 2 bases and J by 11 bases. This CDR3 is 16 amino acids long. The CDR3 here is CASSYGGTSGINEQYF. CDR3 sequence (DNA): TGTGCCAGCAGTTACGGCGGGACTAGCGGCATAAATGAGCAGTACTTC.

This sequence joins TRBV4-2 and TRBJ1-5; 7 bases are shared with TRBD1. V lost 2 bases and J lost 6; bases outside the gene matches: 4. Germline lookup yields CDR1 LGHNA and CDR2 YNFKEQ. The length of the CDR3 is 14 residues. The CDR3 DNA follows: TGTGCCAGCAGCCAAACAGGGGCCGGTCAGCCCCAGCATTTT. Protein: CASSQTGAGQPQHF.

J is TRBJ2-6 and V is TRBV5-1; the D gene is possibly TRBD1 (6 bases). Trimming stripped 3 bases from V and 0 bases from J, with 7 bases between. Germline CDR1 is SGHRS and CDR2 is YFSETQ. The CDR3 contains 15 residues. CDR3 coding DNA: TGCGCCAGCAGCTCCAGGGGCTCTGGGGCCAACGTCCTGACTTTC. It encodes CASSSRGSGANVLTF.

This chain links TRBV4-3 with TRBJ1-4, with no clear D. Trimming left V 5 bases short and J 0 bases short, with 7 bases between. Germline V gives CDR1 LGHNA, CDR2 YSLEER. The CDR3 extends over 14 amino acids. The CDR3: CASSFYATNEKLFF. CDR3 nucleotides: TGCGCCAGCAGCTTCTACGCAACTAATGAAAAACTGTTTTTT.

There are many counts of this clonotype. The genes are TRBV28 and TRBJ2-3; TRBD2 agrees at 8 bases. The CDR3 has 14 residues. V trimming: 7 bases; J trimming: 4 bases; junction bases outside the gene matches: 7. Germline V CDR1 and CDR2: MDHEN, SYDVKM. The CDR3 coding sequence is TGTGCCAGCATCCGCGGGGGGCTCCCAGATACGCAGTATTTT. This encodes CASIRGGLPDTQYF.

The CDR3 spells CASRKTGVFGYEQYF. In nucleotides, the CDR3 is TGTGCCAGCAGAAAAACAGGGGTTTTCGGCTACGAGCAGTACTTC. The chain combines TRBV12-3 or TRBV12-4 with TRBJ2-7, with TRBD1 matching 7 bases. This CDR3 contains 15 residues. With V trimmed by 6 bases and J by 3 bases, 11 bases remained unmatched.

This chain connects TRBV7-6 to TRBJ2-1; tentatively, D is TRBD1 or TRBD2 (7 bases each). With 5 bases removed from V and 11 bases from J, the gap between germline ends came to 25 bases. Looked up from germline, CDR1 is SGHVS and CDR2 is FNYEAQ. CDR3 size: 16 residues. The CDR3 DNA is TGTGCCAGCAGCCCCCTCGGCAGGGGGGGGTTTAATAAGCAGTTCTTC. Its translation is CASSPLGRGGFNKQFF.

This clonotype appeared once. The chain links TRBV20-1 to TRBJ2-5; no definite D call. Deletions cut 0 bases from V and 11 bases from J, with 13 bases between. Germline V gene sequence: CDR1 DFQATT, CDR2 SNEGSKA (reference sequence). CDR3 length: 12 amino acids. The CDR3 sequence: CSARDPGNEQYF. As DNA, the CDR3 is TGCAGTGCTAGAGATCCGGGCAATGAGCAGTACTTC.

This clonotype was seen a handful of times. The CDR3 bases are TGTGCCAGCAGTTTAGAAAAACGGGGCTACGAGCAGTACTTC. This translates into CASSLEKRGYEQYF. The chain uses TRBV28 and TRBJ2-7, with D tentatively TRBD2 (5 bases). The V gene's germline CDR1 is MDHEN and CDR2 SYDVKM. This CDR3 has 14 amino acids. V gave up 2 bases and J gave up 3 bases, with 11 bases separating them.

Remarks on this clonotype: Germline and junction disagree at one end, which may indicate a read error. The CDR3 region has the DNA TGTGCCAACAGCTCAACCCGGGACCGATACGAGCAGTACTTC. Translating it yields CANSSTRDRYEQYF. The chain combines TRBV7-9 with TRBJ2-7; D tentatively reads TRBD1 or TRBD2 (5 bases each). Germline V gene lookup returns CDR1 SEHNR and CDR2 FQNEAQ (reference sequence). The CDR3 is 14 residues long.

This clonotype occurred many times. The J gene is TRBJ1-5, the V gene TRBV3-1; tentative D call: TRBD1 (6 bases). CDR1 and CDR2 from the germline V gene are LGHDT and YNNKEL (reference sequence). The CDR3 is 14 residues long. V was trimmed by 4 bases and J by 6 bases, leaving 13 bases between them. The CDR3 sequence is CASSRSGVSQPQHF. The CDR3, as DNA: TGTGCCAGCAGCCGATCAGGGGTTAGTCAGCCCCAGCATTTT.

This rearrangement joins TRBV30 to TRBJ2-1, with D maybe TRBD1 (6 bases). Trimming cost V 2 bases and J 4 bases, with 9 bases left between them. Germline V CDR1 and CDR2: GTSNPN, SVGIG (reference sequence). This CDR3 is 13 amino acids long. The CDR3 DNA follows: TGTGCCTGGAGTTCGGACAGTTACAATGAGCAGTTCTTC. Translated: CAWSSDSYNEQFF. Filled out from reference TRBV30 and TRBJ2-1, the complete variable domain reads SQTIHQWPATLVQPVGSPLSLECTVEGTSNPNLYWYRQAAGRGLQLLFYSVGIGQISSEVPQNLSASRPQDRQFILSSKKLLLSDSGFYLCAWSSDSYNEQFFGPGTRLTVL.